This TCR beta chain was found in a study of molecular identifiers for immune sequencing clone quantification. Study-wide results and limits: Over 98% of effector molecules, but under 1% in naive cells, were held by clones with more than 20 RNA copies. Because of identical TCR molecules sharing a barcode, sizes of highly expanded clones could be underestimated.

This clonotype was detected many times. The target antigen is unknown. This CDR3 spans 14 amino acids. Germline V gene sequence: CDR1 MDHEN, CDR2 SYDVKM. Trimming removed 3 bases from V and 0 bases from J, with 9 bases in between. Researchers sorted naive CD8 T cells as cells that were CD8+CD4-CCR7+CD45RA+. Methods described previously were used for bulk TCR libraries, and listed TCR primers were applied. MiXCR was run by TCRdb on the PCR reads, yielding one entry per CDR3 protein. The profile shows fewer than 350,000 distinct CDR3 sequences, about a quarter of them singletons. The chain couples TRBV28 to TRBJ2-7, with D possibly being TRBD1 (6 bases). The clonotype originates from a human donor in good health. Some libraries in this study had Jurkat cell RNA spiked in. Input material: naive CD8+ T cells from blood, with Jurkat cell RNA spiked in. Subset meaning: FACS-sorted CD8+CD4-CCR7+CD45RA+ naive T cells. CDR3 DNA sequence: TGTGCCAGCAGTTTCAGGGGCCCCTCCTACGAGCAGTACTTC. Translated, it gives CASSFRGPSYEQYF. The full variable domain, rest sourced from reference TRBV28 and TRBJ2-7, is DVKVTQSSRYLVKRTGEKVFLECVQDMDHENMFWYRQDPGLGLRLIYFSYDVKMKEKGDIPEGYSVSREKKERFSLILESASTNQTSMYLCASSFRGPSYEQYFGPGTRLTVT.